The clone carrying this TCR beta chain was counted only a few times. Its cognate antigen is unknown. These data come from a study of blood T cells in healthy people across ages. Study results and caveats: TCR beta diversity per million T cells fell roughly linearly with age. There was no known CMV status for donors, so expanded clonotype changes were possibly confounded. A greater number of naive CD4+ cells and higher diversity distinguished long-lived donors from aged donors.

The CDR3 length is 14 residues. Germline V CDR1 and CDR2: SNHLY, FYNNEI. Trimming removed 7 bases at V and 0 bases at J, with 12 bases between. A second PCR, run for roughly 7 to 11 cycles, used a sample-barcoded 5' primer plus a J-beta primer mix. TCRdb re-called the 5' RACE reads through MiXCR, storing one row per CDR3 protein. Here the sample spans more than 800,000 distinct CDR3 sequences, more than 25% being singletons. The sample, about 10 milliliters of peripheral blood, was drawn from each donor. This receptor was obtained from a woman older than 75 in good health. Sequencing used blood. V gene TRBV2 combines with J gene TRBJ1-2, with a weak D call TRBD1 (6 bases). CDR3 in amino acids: CASNKGGANYGYTF. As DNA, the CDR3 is TGTGCCAGCAATAAGGGGGGCGCTAACTATGGCTACACCTTC.